What follows describes a single T cell receptor beta chain. Its antigen is as yet unknown. The entirety of the isolated RNA underwent reverse transcription, so expressed TCRB transcripts were sequenced. The protocol was immunoSEQ multiplex PCR, while the TCRdb copy is restricted to in-frame clones and leaves out a portion. The sample lists 40,000 to 45,000 clones, around 71% occurring once. Deletions cut 10 bases from V and 4 bases from J, with 11 bases between. From germline, CDR1 is LNHDA and CDR2 SQIVND (reference sequence). The CDR3 consists of 12 residues. The data are from a study of beta chain features in type 1 diabetes. Study-wide results and caveats: Researchers cautioned that cDNA sequencing could over-represent cells with high TCR expression. Shortening of TCRB CDR3s, moderate but significant, appeared in all four CD4+ subsets of Type 1 diabetes patients. PCR might favor shorter templates, equally in patients and controls.

Material for sequencing was Tregs from blood. The TCR was taken from a woman younger than 30 with type 1 diabetes. The rearrangement links TRBV19 to TRBJ1-5; D not resolved. The CDR3 DNA reads as TGTGCCATCGGGGTGGATAATCAGCCCCAGCATTTT. This codes for CAIGVDNQPQHF.